This T cell receptor (beta chain) was sequenced for a study of shared clonotypes between healthy human individuals. Study donors comprised healthy, HIV-negative adults devoid of recent acute infection or vaccination. An even split of each subset's genomic DNA across several immunoSEQ plates was performed. Every unsorted PBMC PCR replicate was loaded with about 300 ng DNA, tens of thousands of T cell genomes. Unsorted PBMC DNA was sequenced on ten immunoSEQ deep assay plates. The repertoire was sequenced with immunoSEQ multiplex PCR; TCRdb's copy has only in-frame clones and lacks some. Of roughly 480,000 clones detected, 70% to 85% appear once; the ten largest clones hold 12%. CDR1 MDHEN and CDR2 SYDVKM come from the germline V gene. The CDR3 spans 16 residues. V lost 5 bases to trimming and J lost 5 bases; unmatched junction nucleotides: 14.

The source of this sequence is a middle-aged woman in good health. Some clones in this sample may be carry-over from other donors' samples. The chain couples TRBV28 to TRBJ2-5; 7 nucleotides align to TRBD2. The sample taken for sequencing was PBMCs. Written as DNA, the CDR3 is TGTGCCAGCAGTCCCATTGGGACTAACAAGATGGAGACCCAGTACTTC. Translated: CASSPIGTNKMETQYF.